Below, 17 T cell receptor beta chains from the same sample are listed, as sequenced in a study of T cell responses to AZD1222 COVID-19 vaccine. The protocol was immunoSEQ multiplex PCR, while the TCRdb copy is restricted to in-frame clones and leaves out a portion. The data show around 150,000 clones, with approximately 91% seen just once and over 4.5% held by the top ten. Sequencing used peripheral blood, obtained on day 0 of AZD1222 vaccination. Receptors were obtained from an adult in good health.

The chain links TRBV7-2 to TRBJ2-1, with 10 bases aligning to TRBD2. V was clipped by 4 bases and J by 3 bases; unmatched bases: 9. The CDR3 is 17 amino acids. From germline, CDR1 is SGHTA and CDR2 FQGNSA. The DNA of the CDR3 is TGTGCCAGCAGCTCCTTGACTCTAGCGGGGGACTACAATGAGCAGTTCTTC. As protein: CASSSLTLAGDYNEQFF.

The chain recombines TRBV7-6 with TRBJ1-1; tentatively, D is TRBD1 (5 bases). CDR1 is SGHVS and CDR2 is FNYEAQ in the germline V gene. Trimming pared 2 bases from V and 1 base from J, leaving 8 bases between. This CDR3 region has 14 residues. The CDR3 coding sequence is TGTGCCAGCAGCTTATCAGGGACGAACACTGAAGCTTTCTTT. This gives the protein CASSLSGTNTEAFF.

V and J are TRBV20-1 and TRBJ1-5; no clear D. Trimming left V 4 bases short and J 6 bases short, with 7 bases between. This CDR3 has 11 amino acids. Germline CDR1 is DFQATT and CDR2 is SNEGSKA (reference sequence). CDR3 residues: CSANVGQPQHF. CDR3 nucleotide sequence: TGCAGTGCTAATGTAGGTCAGCCCCAGCATTTT.

The chain recombines TRBV6-5 with TRBJ2-3, with a weak D call TRBD2 (5 bases). CDR3 length equals 15 residues. Germline assignment: CDR1 MNHEY and CDR2 SVGAGI. Trimming shortened V by 6 bases and J by 3 bases, and 16 bases separated the two germline ends. The chain's CDR3 is CASRSRPSGTDTQYF. For the CDR3, the DNA is TGTGCCAGCAGGTCACGACCGTCGGGGACAGATACGCAGTATTTT.

This clone was counted a single time. The V and J genes are TRBV6-5 and TRBJ1-1; D is unclear. The CDR3 is 15 residues long. Germline V CDR1 and CDR2: MNHEY, SVGAGI. The V gene lost 6 bases and the J gene lost 0 bases, with 14 bases spanning the gap. CDR3 DNA: TGTGCCAGCAGCCTCCTGGGAAGTCTGAACACTGAAGCTTTCTTT. Translation gives CASSLLGSLNTEAFF.

This clone was counted a single time. This chain uses TRBV10-3 with TRBJ1-3; no definite D call. Germline CDR1 is ENHRY and CDR2 is SYGVKD. The CDR3 length is 13 residues. Trimming removed 6 bases from V and 0 bases from J, with 6 bases in between. The CDR3 spells CAIRVSSGNTIYF. In DNA form, the CDR3 reads TGTGCCATCAGAGTGAGCTCTGGAAACACCATATATTTT.

The chain combines TRBV28 with TRBJ2-1, with no clear D. This CDR3 contains 14 residues. The germline V gene encodes CDR1 MDHEN and CDR2 SYDVKM. Trimming pared 7 bases from V and 0 bases from J, leaving 10 bases between. This chain's CDR3 is CASKGPSSYNEQFF. CDR3 nucleotide sequence: TGTGCCAGCAAGGGCCCCAGCTCCTACAATGAGCAGTTCTTC. Supplemented by reference TRBV28 and TRBJ2-1, the full variable domain reads DVKVTQSSRYLVKRTGEKVFLECVQDMDHENMFWYRQDPGLGLRLIYFSYDVKMKEKGDIPEGYSVSREKKERFSLILESASTNQTSMYLCASKGPSSYNEQFFGPGTRLTVL.

This clone was seen more than once but under ten times. The chain is built from TRBV30 and TRBJ1-2; perhaps TRBD1 as D (6 bases). This CDR3 is 16 amino acids long. Trimming stripped 1 base from V and 0 bases from J, with 15 bases between. Germline V gene lookup returns CDR1 GTSNPN and CDR2 SVGIG (reference sequence). CDR3 coding DNA: TGTGCCTGGAGTGAGCCAGGGGTCAGGCCTAACTATGGCTACACCTTC. Translated, it gives CAWSEPGVRPNYGYTF.

This clone appeared a single time. The chain links TRBV7-2 to TRBJ1-1; D gene uncertain. Germline CDR1 and CDR2: SGHTA and FQGNSA. V was clipped by 3 bases and J by 1 base, with 3 bases between them. This CDR3 spans 12 amino acids. The CDR3 spells CASSFPNTEAFF. The CDR3 DNA is TGTGCCAGCAGCTTCCCGAACACTGAAGCTTTCTTT. Full variable domain (remainder filled in from reference TRBV7-2 and TRBJ1-1): GAGVSQSPSNKVTEKGKDVELRCDPISGHTALYWYRQSLGQGLEFLIYFQGNSAPDKSGLPSDRFSAERTGGSVSTLTIQRTQQEDSAVYLCASSFPNTEAFFGQGTRLTVV.

V is TRBV7-2 and J is TRBJ1-2; maybe TRBD1 (6 bases). Germline lookup yields CDR1 SGHTA and CDR2 FQGNSA. V lost 4 bases and J 7 bases, leaving 10 bases between the germline ends. This CDR3 is 12 amino acids long. The CDR3 DNA sequence: TGTGCCAGCAGCTCCCTGGGGGCTGGCTACACCTTC. Amino acids: CASSSLGAGYTF. Complete variable domain (other parts from reference TRBV7-2 and TRBJ1-2): GAGVSQSPSNKVTEKGKDVELRCDPISGHTALYWYRQSLGQGLEFLIYFQGNSAPDKSGLPSDRFSAERTGGSVSTLTIQRTQQEDSAVYLCASSSLGAGYTFGSGTRLTVV.

This rearrangement joins TRBV9 to TRBJ1-4; D possibly corresponds to TRBD1 (5 bases). This CDR3 has 15 residues. Trimming left V 0 bases short and J 8 bases short, with 14 bases between. CDR1 SGDLS and CDR2 YYNGEE come from the germline V gene. The CDR3 here is CASSVDPGDGEKLFF. CDR3 in DNA: TGTGCCAGCAGCGTAGATCCGGGGGACGGAGAAAAACTGTTTTTT.

The rearrangement links TRBV7-8 to TRBJ1-3, with D uncertain. The CDR3 loop spans 15 amino acids. Trimming cost V 5 bases and J 7 bases, with 18 bases left between them. The germline gives CDR1 SGHVS, CDR2 FQNEAQ. The CDR3 DNA follows: TGTGCCAGCAGCCCCCCAGGCCTAAAATGGAACACCATATATTTT. Translated, it gives CASSPPGLKWNTIYF.

V and J are TRBV15 and TRBJ1-2; unclear D gene. This CDR3 comprises 14 residues. Per the germline V gene, CDR1 is LNHNV and CDR2 is YYDKDF (reference sequence). Trimming removed 0 bases at V and 5 bases at J, with 10 bases between. The DNA of the CDR3 is TGTGCCACCAGCAGAGATAAGCAGAAGTATGGCTACACCTTC. Protein: CATSRDKQKYGYTF. Supplemented by reference TRBV15 and TRBJ1-2, the full variable domain reads DAMVIQNPRYQVTQFGKPVTLSCSQTLNHNVMYWYQQKSSQAPKLLFHYYDKDFNNEADTPDNFQSRRPNTSFCFLDIRSPGLGDTAMYLCATSRDKQKYGYTFGSGTRLTVV.

This chain uses TRBV19 with TRBJ1-1, with TRBD1 matching over 7 bases. CDR1 is LNHDA and CDR2 is SQIVND in the germline V gene (reference sequence). With V trimmed by 8 bases and J by 0 bases, 9 bases remained unmatched. The CDR3 length is 15 residues. The CDR3 DNA is TGTGCCAGTTGCCGGACAGGCGTTATGAACACTGAAGCTTTCTTT. Protein: CASCRTGVMNTEAFF.

The chain has TRBV6-1 and TRBJ1-1; 10 positions agree with TRBD1. This CDR3 spans 16 amino acids. The V gene's germline CDR1 is MNHNS and CDR2 SASEGT. Trimming cost V 6 bases and J 1 base; bases outside gene matches: 8. The CDR3 DNA reads as TGTGCCAGCAGGGAAAGGACAGGGGGTGGGAACACTGAAGCTTTCTTT. Amino acids: CASRERTGGGNTEAFF.

The chain uses TRBV5-1 and TRBJ2-3; 7 nucleotides line up with TRBD2. The CDR3 runs 16 residues. The trim removed 2 bases at V and 0 bases at J, leaving 6 bases unmatched. Germline V gives CDR1 SGHRS, CDR2 YFSETQ. The CDR3 protein is CASSFTLAASTDTQYF. In DNA, the CDR3 is TGCGCCAGCAGCTTTACTCTAGCGGCAAGCACAGATACGCAGTATTTT.

A few counts support this clone. The chain combines TRBV30 with TRBJ1-1; TRBD1 is a possible D gene (5 bases). The V gene lost 4 bases and the J gene lost 1 base, with 10 bases spanning the gap. This CDR3 comprises 13 residues. The germline V gene has CDR1 GTSNPN and CDR2 SVGIG (reference sequence). The CDR3 here is CAWTRGENTEAFF. CDR3 coding DNA: TGTGCCTGGACCCGGGGCGAGAACACTGAAGCTTTCTTT. Full variable domain (missing parts from reference TRBV30 and TRBJ1-1): SQTIHQWPATLVQPVGSPLSLECTVEGTSNPNLYWYRQAAGRGLQLLFYSVGIGQISSEVPQNLSASRPQDRQFILSSKKLLLSDSGFYLCAWTRGENTEAFFGQGTRLTVV.